This T cell receptor (beta chain) was obtained from a study of identifying expanded T cells in peripheral blood. Points from the study as a whole: About 1.2 clones differed between technical replicates, versus around 16 and 19 over time. Across healthy donors, higher total template counts meant significantly greater roughly 2-week count variance.

No infections or other immune events were documented during collection. Assay: immunoSEQ multiplex PCR; the TCRdb copy retains only in-frame clones and omits some. Of roughly 100,000 clones in the sample, around 88% were seen once. There are 11 residues in the CDR3. Germline lookup yields CDR1 SNHLY and CDR2 FYNNEI. Remarks on this clone: Its specificity is unknown. The junction differs from germline at one of its ends, possibly a read error.

The V and J genes are TRBV2 and TRBJ2-4; the match to TRBD1 covers 7 bases. The TCR originated in a person aged 18 to 75 in good health. The specimen sequenced was blood. The CDR3 protein is CASSEVAGGVF. In DNA form, the CDR3 reads TGTGCCAGCAGTGAAGTGGCAGGGGGTGTTTTC.